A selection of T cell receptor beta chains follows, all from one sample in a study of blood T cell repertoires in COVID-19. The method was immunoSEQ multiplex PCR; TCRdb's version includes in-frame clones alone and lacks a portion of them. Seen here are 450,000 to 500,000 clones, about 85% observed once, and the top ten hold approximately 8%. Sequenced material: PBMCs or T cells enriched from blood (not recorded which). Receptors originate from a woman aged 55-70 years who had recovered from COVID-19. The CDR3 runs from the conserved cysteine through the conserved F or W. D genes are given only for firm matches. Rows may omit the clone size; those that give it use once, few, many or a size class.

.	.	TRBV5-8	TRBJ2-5	CASSVVQETQYF	TGTGCCAGCAGCGTAGTACAAGAGACCCAGTACTTC
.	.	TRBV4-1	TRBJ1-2	CASSQPGLTNYGYTF	TGCGCCAGCAGCCAACCAGGGCTAACTAACTATGGCTACACCTTC
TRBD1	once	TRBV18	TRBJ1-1	CASSLTGGIMNTEAFF	TGTGCCAGCTCACTCACAGGGGGGATCATGAACACTGAAGCTTTCTTT
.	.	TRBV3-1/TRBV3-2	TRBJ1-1	CASSSFGVNTEAFF	TGTGCCAGCAGCTCCTTCGGGGTGAACACTGAAGCTTTCTTT
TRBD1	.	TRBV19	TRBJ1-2	CASSTDRVGYTF	TGTGCCAGTAGTACCGACAGGGTAGGCTACACCTTC
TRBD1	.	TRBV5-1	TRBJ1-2	CASSTRTGSGYGYTF	TGCGCCAGCAGCACTAGGACAGGGTCGGGCTATGGCTACACCTTC
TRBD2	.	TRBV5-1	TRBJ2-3	CASSELAGGTDTQYF	TGCGCCAGCAGCGAGTTAGCGGGGGGGACAGATACGCAGTATTTT
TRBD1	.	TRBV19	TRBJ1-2	CASSTRQGNYGYTF	TGTGCCAGTAGTACCCGACAGGGCAACTATGGCTACACCTTC
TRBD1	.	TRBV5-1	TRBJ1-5	CASSLGQGPNQPQHF	TGCGCCAGCAGCTTGGGACAGGGTCCGAATCAGCCCCAGCATTTT
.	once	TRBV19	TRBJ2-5	CASSIAHSSQETQYF	TGTGCCAGTAGTATAGCTCACAGCTCCCAAGAGACCCAGTACTTC
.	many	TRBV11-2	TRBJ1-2	CASSLYTNYGYTF	TGTGCCAGCAGCTTATACACTAACTATGGCTACACCTTC
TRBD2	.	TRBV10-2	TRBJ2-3	CASSPGLVAYTDTQYF	TGCGCCAGCAGCCCCGGACTAGTGGCCTACACAGATACGCAGTATTTT
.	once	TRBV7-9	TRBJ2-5	CASSRPDSQETQYF	TGTGCCAGCAGCCGCCCGGACAGCCAAGAGACCCAGTACTTC
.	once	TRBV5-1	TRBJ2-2	CASSYDRGTGELFF	TGCGCCAGCAGCTATGACCGGGGCACCGGGGAGCTGTTTTTT
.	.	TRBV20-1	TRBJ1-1	CSGAGNTEAFF	TGCAGTGGAGCCGGGAACACTGAAGCTTTCTTT
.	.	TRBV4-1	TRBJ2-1	CASSQDPGDRYNEQFF	TGCGCCAGCAGCCAAGATCCGGGAGACCGGTACAATGAGCAGTTCTTC
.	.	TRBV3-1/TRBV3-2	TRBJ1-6	CASTSGRGLNNSPLHF	TGTGCCAGCACCTCAGGGAGGGGTCTTAATAATTCACCCCTCCACTTT
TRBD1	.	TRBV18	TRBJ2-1	CASSTGGSSYNEQFF	TGTGCCAGCTCAACAGGGGGAAGCTCCTACAATGAGCAGTTCTTC
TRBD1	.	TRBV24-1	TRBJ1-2	CATSDETGFGYTF	TGTGCCACCAGTGATGAGACAGGGTTTGGCTACACCTTC
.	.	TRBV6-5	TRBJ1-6	CASARSSYNSPLHF	TGTGCCAGCGCGAGGAGCTCCTATAATTCACCCCTCCACTTT
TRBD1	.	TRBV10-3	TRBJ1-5	CAISGTGERQPQHF	TGTGCCATCAGTGGGACAGGGGAACGTCAGCCCCAGCATTTT
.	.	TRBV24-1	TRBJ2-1	CATSDPGRSGYNEQFF	TGTGCCACCAGTGATCCAGGGAGGTCCGGCTACAATGAGCAGTTCTTC
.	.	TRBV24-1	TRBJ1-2	CATSDLGVTGYTF	TGTGCCACCAGTGATTTAGGGGTGACGGGCTACACCTTC
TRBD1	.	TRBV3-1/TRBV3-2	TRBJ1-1	CASSRPPIGQGGTEAFF	TGTGCCAGCAGCCGCCCTCCAATCGGACAGGGAGGCACTGAAGCTTTCTTT
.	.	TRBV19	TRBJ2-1	CASRLDSLSSYNEQFF	TGTGCCAGTAGGCTAGACAGTCTAAGCTCCTACAATGAGCAGTTCTTC
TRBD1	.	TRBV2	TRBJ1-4	CASRRQGREKLFF	TGTGCCAGCAGGAGACAGGGACGGGAAAAACTGTTTTTT
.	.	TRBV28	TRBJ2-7	CASTPGDTSYEQYF	TGTGCCAGCACCCCCGGGGACACTTCCTACGAGCAGTACTTC
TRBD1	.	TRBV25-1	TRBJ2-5	CASGRGQGKQETQYF	TGTGCCAGCGGACGGGGACAGGGAAAACAAGAGACCCAGTACTTC
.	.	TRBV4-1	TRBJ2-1	CASSQAVSLSYNEQFF	TGCGCCAGCAGCCAAGCGGTTAGCCTGTCCTACAATGAGCAGTTCTTC
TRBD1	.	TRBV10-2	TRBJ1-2	CASSIQGAQGYTF	TGCGCCAGCAGTATACAGGGGGCGCAGGGCTACACCTTC
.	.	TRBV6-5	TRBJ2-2	CASRSGATNTGELFF	TGTGCCAGCAGGTCAGGGGCCACGAACACCGGGGAGCTGTTTTTT
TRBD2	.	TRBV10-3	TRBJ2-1	CAIRPTSGGSYNEQFF	TGTGCCATCAGACCTACTAGCGGGGGGTCCTACAATGAGCAGTTCTTC
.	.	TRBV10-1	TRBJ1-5	CASSDGGARYQPQHF	TGCGCCAGCAGTGATGGGGGGGCGCGCTATCAGCCCCAGCATTTT
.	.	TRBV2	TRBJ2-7	CASSFDSYSYEQYF	TGTGCCAGCAGTTTCGACAGTTACTCCTACGAGCAGTACTTC
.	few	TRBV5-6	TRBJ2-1	CASSLGLIQGQFF	TGTGCCAGCAGCTTGGGGCTTATCCAGGGGCAGTTCTTC
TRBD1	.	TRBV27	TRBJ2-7	CASKRQGAAYEQYF	TGTGCCAGCAAACGACAGGGGGCTGCCTACGAGCAGTACTTC
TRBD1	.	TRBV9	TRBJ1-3	CASSGPGQGNTIYF	TGTGCCAGCAGCGGTCCGGGACAGGGAAACACCATATATTTT
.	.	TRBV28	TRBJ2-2	CASLRTRGGWGGELFF	TGTGCCAGCCTCCGAACTAGGGGGGGCTGGGGCGGGGAGCTGTTTTTT
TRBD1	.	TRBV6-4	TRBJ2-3	CASSDDRGQGDTQYF	TGTGCCAGCAGTGATGACAGGGGGCAAGGAGATACGCAGTATTTT
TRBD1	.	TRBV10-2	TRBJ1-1	CASTRGQGATEAFF	TGCGCCAGCACCCGGGGACAGGGGGCCACTGAAGCTTTCTTT
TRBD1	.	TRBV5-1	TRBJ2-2	CASSLGQGDTGELFF	TGCGCCAGCAGCCTCGGACAGGGGGACACCGGGGAGCTGTTTTTT
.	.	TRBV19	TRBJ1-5	CASSEKSSNQPQHF	TGTGCCAGTAGTGAAAAGAGTAGCAATCAGCCCCAGCATTTT
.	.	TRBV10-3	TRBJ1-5	CAISEEQGPSQPQHF	TGTGCCATCAGTGAGGAGCAGGGGCCATCTCAGCCCCAGCATTTT
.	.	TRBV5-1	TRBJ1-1	CASSLEGPGRDTEAFF	TGCGCCAGCAGCTTGGAAGGGCCGGGGAGGGACACTGAAGCTTTCTTT
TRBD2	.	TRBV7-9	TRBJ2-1	CASTGRSNGRGEQFF	TGTGCCAGCACCGGAAGGTCTAACGGGCGGGGGGAGCAGTTCTTC
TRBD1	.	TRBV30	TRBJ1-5	CAWSQGDQPQHF	TGTGCCTGGAGTCAGGGGGATCAGCCCCAGCATTTT
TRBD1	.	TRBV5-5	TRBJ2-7	CASSRLTGDPYEQYF	TGTGCCAGCAGCCGGCTGACAGGGGACCCCTACGAGCAGTACTTC
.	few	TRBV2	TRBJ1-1	CASSEEGAGFTEAFF	TGTGCCAGCAGTGAGGAGGGAGCAGGTTTCACTGAAGCTTTCTTT
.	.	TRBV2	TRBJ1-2	CASSEGREGGYTF	TGTGCCAGCAGTGAAGGCAGGGAGGGTGGCTACACCTTC
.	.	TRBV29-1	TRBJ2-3	CSVEGLADTQYF	TGCAGCGTTGAGGGCCTCGCAGATACGCAGTATTTT
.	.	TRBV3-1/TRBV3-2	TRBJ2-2	CASSHRSSGELFF	TGTGCCAGCAGCCACCGGTCCTCGGGGGAGCTGTTTTTT
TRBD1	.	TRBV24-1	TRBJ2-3	CATSDPAGGILDTQYF	TGTGCCACCAGTGACCCCGCAGGGGGAATCCTAGATACGCAGTATTTT
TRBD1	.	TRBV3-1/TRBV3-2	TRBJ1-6	CASSQWDSSNSPLHF	TGTGCCAGCAGCCAATGGGACAGCTCAAATTCACCCCTCCACTTT
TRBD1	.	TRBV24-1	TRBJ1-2	CATSGRDSNYGYTF	TGTGCCACCAGTGGCCGGGACAGCAATTATGGCTACACCTTC